The 11 T cell receptor beta chains listed next were all sequenced from one sample in a study of blood T cell repertoires in COVID-19. Using immunoSEQ multiplex PCR, the repertoire was profiled, and TCRdb retains in-frame clones only, with some absent. The table includes 250,000 to 300,000 clones, about nine tenths detected once. The source material was peripheral blood. All receptors come from a woman in her 30s who had recovered from COVID-19.

In nucleotides, the CDR3 is TGCAGCGTTGAGACTCTCCACGAGCAGTACTTC. Residues: CSVETLHEQYF. The V and J genes are TRBV29-1 and TRBJ2-7; no clear D. The V gene's germline CDR1 is SQVTM and CDR2 ANQGSEA. Trimming stripped 3 bases from V and 5 bases from J, with 8 bases between. The CDR3 runs 11 residues.

V usage is TRBV19 and J usage is TRBJ1-2; D is unresolved. V was cut by 4 bases and J by 8 bases, with 14 bases left in between. This CDR3 comprises 13 residues. Germline V gives CDR1 LNHDA, CDR2 SQIVND (reference sequence). The CDR3 DNA sequence: TGTGCCAGTAGTACAAGACCGAGAGGAGGCTACACCTTC. This sequence encodes CASSTRPRGGYTF.

This chain uses TRBV9 with TRBJ2-7, with D uncertain. Germline V CDR1 and CDR2: SGDLS, YYNGEE. This CDR3 spans 15 amino acids. The V end was cut by 0 bases, the J end by 3 bases, with 13 bases between. The CDR3 loop reads CASSVDPAGIYEQYF. Written as DNA, the CDR3 is TGTGCCAGCAGCGTAGACCCAGCAGGAATCTACGAGCAGTACTTC.

The chain combines TRBV3-1 (or the pseudogene TRBV3-2) with TRBJ2-3, with D possibly TRBD1 on 6 matching bases. The CDR3 runs 17 residues. The V gene lost 4 bases and the J gene lost 2 bases, with 19 bases spanning the gap. The germline CDR1 and CDR2 sequences are LGHDT and YNNKEL (reference sequence). The CDR3 bases are TGTGCCAGCAGCCCCACTCCGTGGGACATAGTCACAGATACGCAGTATTTT. Its protein product is CASSPTPWDIVTDTQYF.

This clone was detected once. The rearrangement links TRBV27 to TRBJ1-3; perhaps TRBD1 as D (5 bases). From germline, CDR1 is MNHEY and CDR2 SMNVEV (reference sequence). This CDR3 comprises 13 residues. This CDR3 reads CGGIPGDGNTIYF. For the CDR3, the DNA is TGTGGGGGCATTCCGGGAGACGGAAACACCATATATTTT.

The chain combines TRBV16 with TRBJ2-1; D gene ambiguous. Germline V CDR1 and CDR2: KGHSY, FQNENV. Trimming pared 3 bases from V and 7 bases from J, leaving 16 bases between. The CDR3 length is 15 residues. CDR3 sequence: CASSHHEAERNEQFF. The CDR3 DNA is TGTGCCAGCAGCCACCATGAGGCAGAGAGGAATGAGCAGTTCTTC.

This clone was found once. The CDR3 DNA follows: TGCGCCAGCAGCCAAGGACAGGGGTACCAAGAGACCCAGTACTTC. Protein product: CASSQGQGYQETQYF. V gene TRBV4-3 combines with J gene TRBJ2-5, with TRBD1 matching 8 bases. After removal of 1 base from V and 0 bases from J, the junction contained 1 base not matched to a gene. This CDR3 is built from 15 residues. CDR1 and CDR2 from the germline V gene are LGHNA and YSLEER.

The chain has TRBV7-8 and TRBJ2-7; TRBD1 is a possible D gene (5 bases). V was trimmed by 0 bases and J by 4 bases, leaving 10 bases between them. The CDR3 consists of 14 residues. The V gene's germline CDR1 is SGHVS and CDR2 FQNEAQ. CDR3 sequence (DNA): TGTGCCAGCAGCTTAGCGGGGCGTTTATACGAGCAGTACTTC. Amino acid sequence: CASSLAGRLYEQYF.

The chain couples TRBV11-2 to TRBJ2-2; tentative D call: TRBD1 (6 bases). Germline loops: CDR1 SGHAT, CDR2 FQNNGV. V was pared by 6 bases and J by 2 bases, with 13 bases between. The CDR3 has 15 residues. As DNA, the CDR3 is TGTGCCAGCAGGTTGACAGGACTTAACACCGGGGAGCTGTTTTTT. It translates to CASRLTGLNTGELFF.

V gene TRBV27 combines with J gene TRBJ1-1; TRBD1 is a possible D gene (5 bases). The CDR3 spans 15 residues. Trimming left V 1 base short and J 4 bases short, with 13 bases between. Germline V CDR1 and CDR2: MNHEY, SMNVEV (reference sequence). CDR3 sequence reads: CASSLYGHGGTEAFF. The DNA of the CDR3 is TGTGCCAGCAGTTTATATGGGCACGGGGGCACTGAAGCTTTCTTT.

The V and J genes are TRBV28 and TRBJ1-4; D is unclear. The CDR3 loop spans 13 amino acids. V was shortened by 6 bases and J by 8 bases, with 13 bases between the two germline ends. Germline CDR1 MDHEN, CDR2 SYDVKM. CDR3 sequence reads: CASRPGLWEKLFF. Written as DNA, the CDR3 is TGTGCCAGCAGGCCCGGACTCTGGGAAAAACTGTTTTTT.